The clone carrying this T cell receptor beta chain was recorded once. Here immunoSEQ multiplex PCR was the method, and the copy in TCRdb shows in-frame clones only, minus some. There are about 160,000 clones in the sample; approximately 94% occur only once, and 12% to 15% lies in the top ten. The data originate from a study of control samples from healthy donors and cancer patients. This CDR3 has 15 amino acids. V was pared by 4 bases and J by 2 bases, with 12 bases between. Germline V lookup: CDR1 LNHDA, CDR2 SQIVND (reference sequence). The sequenced sample was PBMCs. The sequence derives from a man aged 55 to 70 with colorectal cancer. V gene TRBV19 combines with J gene TRBJ1-5, with D perhaps TRBD1 (6 bases). For the CDR3, the DNA is TGTGCCAGTAGTACCCTACAGGGTGGCAATCAGCCCCAGCATTTT. Its protein is CASSTLQGGNQPQHF.